This T cell receptor (beta chain) was profiled in a study of vaccination and CD4 T cells after COVID-19. CDR1 MNHNS and CDR2 SASEGT come from the germline V gene. CDR3 length: 14 amino acids. Trimming removed 1 base from V and 6 bases from J; junction bases left unmatched: 5. At the Johns Hopkins FTIC core, DNA taken from cultured CD4+ T cells was sequenced by way of the Oncomine TCR Beta short-read assay. In TCRdb, the PCR reads were re-called with MiXCR into one record per CDR3 protein. Of approximately 21,000 distinct CDR3 sequences listed, 55% are singletons. Treatment described: approximately nine-day PBMC culture with coronavirus spike peptide pools or control peptides (ViraFEST assay). After expanding antigen-specific T cells with peptide pools, ViraFEST sequenced their TCRs. Positivity by PCR occurred from March to December 2020, a period that predated US Alpha, Beta and Delta variants. Peptide pools at roughly 10 ug/ml stimulated fewer than 2.5 million PBMCs per well with 10 IU/ml IL-2. Having spent 10 days in culture, CD4+ T cells were then isolated by negative selection.

Points on this clonotype: Its antigen is unknown.

J is TRBJ1-1 and V is TRBV6-1, with 7 nucleotides matching TRBD1. Sequenced material: CD4+ T cells from blood, cultured in vitro. The TCR was taken from a human donor who had recovered from COVID-19. The CDR3 DNA reads as TGTGCCAGCAGTGAAGAGGGGGCTCTCGCTGAAGCTTTCTTT. Protein product: CASSEEGALAEAFF.